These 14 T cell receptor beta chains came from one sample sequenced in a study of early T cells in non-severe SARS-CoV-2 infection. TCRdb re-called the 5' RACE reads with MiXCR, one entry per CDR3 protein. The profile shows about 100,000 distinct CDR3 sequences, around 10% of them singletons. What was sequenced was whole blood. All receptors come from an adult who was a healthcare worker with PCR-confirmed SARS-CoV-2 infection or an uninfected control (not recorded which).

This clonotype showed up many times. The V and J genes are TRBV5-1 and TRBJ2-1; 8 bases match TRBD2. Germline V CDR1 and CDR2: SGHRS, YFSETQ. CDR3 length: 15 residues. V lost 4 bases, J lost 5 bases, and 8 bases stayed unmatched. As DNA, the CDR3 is TGCGCCAGCAGCCCCCTGCTAGCGGGCAACAATGAGCAGTTCTTC. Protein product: CASSPLLAGNNEQFF.

The CDR3 DNA follows: TGTGCCAGCAGCCCCACTGGAGCGGGACTTGACGAGCAGTACTTC. Amino acid sequence: CASSPTGAGLDEQYF. The chain carries TRBV11-2 and TRBJ2-7, with 7 bases identical to TRBD2. Germline CDR1 and CDR2: SGHAT and FQNNGV. CDR3 length equals 15 residues. Unmatched junction bases numbered 12, after V lost 5 bases and J lost 5 bases.

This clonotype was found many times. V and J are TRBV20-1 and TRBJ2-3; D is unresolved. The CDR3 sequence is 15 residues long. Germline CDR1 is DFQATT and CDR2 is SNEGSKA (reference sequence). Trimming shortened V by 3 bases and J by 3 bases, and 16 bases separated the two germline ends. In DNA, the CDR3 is TGCAGTGCTAGGGGCGACTTGAGGTCGACAGATACGCAGTATTTT. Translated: CSARGDLRSTDTQYF.

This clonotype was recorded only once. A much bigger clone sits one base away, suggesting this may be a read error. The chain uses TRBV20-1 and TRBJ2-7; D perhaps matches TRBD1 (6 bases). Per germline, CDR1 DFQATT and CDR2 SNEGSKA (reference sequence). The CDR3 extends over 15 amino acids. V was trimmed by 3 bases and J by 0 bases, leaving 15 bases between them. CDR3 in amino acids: CSASPNRDLSYEQYF. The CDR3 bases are TGCAGTGCTAGCCCCAACAGGGACCTCTCCTACGAGCAGTACTTC.

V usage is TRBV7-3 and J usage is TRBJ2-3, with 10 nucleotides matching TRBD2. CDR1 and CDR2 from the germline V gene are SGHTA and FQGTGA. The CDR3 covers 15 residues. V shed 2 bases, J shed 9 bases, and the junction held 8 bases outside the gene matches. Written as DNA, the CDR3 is TGTGCCAGCAGCTTACGGCCTAGCGGGAGTTACACGCAGTATTTT. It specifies CASSLRPSGSYTQYF.

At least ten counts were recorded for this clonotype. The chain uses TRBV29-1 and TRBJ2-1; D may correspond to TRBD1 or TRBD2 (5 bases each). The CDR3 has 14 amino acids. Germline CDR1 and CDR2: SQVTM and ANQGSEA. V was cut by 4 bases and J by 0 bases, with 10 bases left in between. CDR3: CSVAAGSSYNEQFF. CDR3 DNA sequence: TGCAGCGTTGCGGCAGGGAGCTCCTACAATGAGCAGTTCTTC.

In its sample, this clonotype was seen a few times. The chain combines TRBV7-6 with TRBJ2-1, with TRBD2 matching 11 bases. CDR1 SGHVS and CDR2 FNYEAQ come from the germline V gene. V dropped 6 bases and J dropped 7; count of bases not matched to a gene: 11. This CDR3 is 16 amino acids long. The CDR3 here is CASSSFTSGRGNEQFF. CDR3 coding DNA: TGTGCCAGCAGTTCATTCACTAGCGGGAGAGGGAATGAGCAGTTCTTC.

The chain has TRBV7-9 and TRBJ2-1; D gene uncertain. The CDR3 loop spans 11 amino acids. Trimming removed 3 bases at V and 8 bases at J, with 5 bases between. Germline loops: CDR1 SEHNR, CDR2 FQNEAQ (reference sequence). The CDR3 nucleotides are TGTGCCAGCAGCTTCGAGGATGAGCAGTTCTTC. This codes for CASSFEDEQFF.

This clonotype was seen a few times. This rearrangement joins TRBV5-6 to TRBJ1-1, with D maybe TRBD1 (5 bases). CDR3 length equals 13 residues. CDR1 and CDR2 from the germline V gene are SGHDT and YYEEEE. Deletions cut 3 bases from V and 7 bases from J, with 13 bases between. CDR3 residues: CASSSQGMGEAFF. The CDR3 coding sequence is TGTGCCAGCAGCTCCCAGGGAATGGGTGAAGCTTTCTTT.

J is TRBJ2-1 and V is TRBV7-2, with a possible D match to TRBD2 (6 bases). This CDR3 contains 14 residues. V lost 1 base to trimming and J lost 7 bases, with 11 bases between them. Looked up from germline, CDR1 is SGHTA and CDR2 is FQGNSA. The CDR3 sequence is CASSLVSSENEQFF. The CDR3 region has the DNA TGTGCCAGCAGCTTAGTCTCTAGCGAAAATGAGCAGTTCTTC. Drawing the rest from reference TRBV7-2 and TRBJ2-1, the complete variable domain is GAGVSQSPSNKVTEKGKDVELRCDPISGHTALYWYRQSLGQGLEFLIYFQGNSAPDKSGLPSDRFSAERTGGSVSTLTIQRTQQEDSAVYLCASSLVSSENEQFFGPGTRLTVL.

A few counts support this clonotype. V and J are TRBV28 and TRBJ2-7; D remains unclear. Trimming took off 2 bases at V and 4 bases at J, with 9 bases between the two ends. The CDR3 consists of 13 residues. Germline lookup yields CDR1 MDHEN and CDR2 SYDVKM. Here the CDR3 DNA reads TGTGCCAGCAGTTTAGTGTCCGGGTACGAGCAGTACTTC. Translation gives CASSLVSGYEQYF.

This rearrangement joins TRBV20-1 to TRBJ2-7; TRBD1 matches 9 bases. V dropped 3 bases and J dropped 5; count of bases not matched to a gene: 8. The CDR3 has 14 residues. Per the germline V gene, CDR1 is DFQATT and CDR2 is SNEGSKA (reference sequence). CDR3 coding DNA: TGCAGTGCTAGGACCGGGACAGGGTCGAACGAGCAGTACTTC. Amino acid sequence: CSARTGTGSNEQYF.

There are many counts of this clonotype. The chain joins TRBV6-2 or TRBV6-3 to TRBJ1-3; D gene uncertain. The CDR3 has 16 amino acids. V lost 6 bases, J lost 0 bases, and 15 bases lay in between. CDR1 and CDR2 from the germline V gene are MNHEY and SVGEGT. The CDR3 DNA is TGTGCCAGCAGCGGATGGACGGCGAGCTCTGGAAACACCATATATTTT. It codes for CASSGWTASSGNTIYF.

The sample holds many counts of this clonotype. The CDR3: CAWSDFRGLAKNIQYF. The CDR3 DNA is TGTGCCTGGAGTGATTTCAGGGGACTAGCCAAAAACATTCAGTACTTC. This rearrangement joins TRBV30 to TRBJ2-4; TRBD1 or TRBD2 may be the D gene (6 bases each). This CDR3 has 16 amino acids. The V and J ends lost 1 base and 0 bases respectively, with 13 bases between them. CDR1 is GTSNPN and CDR2 is SVGIG in the germline V gene (reference sequence).